Below, 3 T cell receptor beta chains from the same sample are listed, as sequenced in a study of T cell responses to AZD1222 COVID-19 vaccine. Some clones are missing from TCRdb's copy, which holds only in-frame ones; the method was immunoSEQ multiplex PCR. The sample yields 150,000 or so clones, about nine tenths seen once. The specimen comprised peripheral blood, sampled on day 0 of AZD1222 vaccination. The receptors originated from an adult in good health.

This rearrangement joins TRBV4-1 to TRBJ1-1; possible D gene TRBD1, 6 bases. This CDR3 is built from 15 residues. From germline, CDR1 is MGHRA and CDR2 YSYEKL. The V end lost 1 base, the J end lost 1 base, and 10 bases lay between the germline ends. In DNA form, the CDR3 reads TGCGCCAGCAGCCAAGGGACAGAGAGGAACACTGAAGCTTTCTTT. The encoded protein is CASSQGTERNTEAFF.

The J gene is TRBJ2-7, the V gene TRBV6-5, with TRBD1 matching over 10 bases. Germline V gene data show CDR1 as MNHEY and CDR2 as SVGAGI. V was pared by 0 bases and J by 5 bases, with 7 bases of the junction left unmatched. The CDR3 runs 16 residues. This CDR3 reads CASSYSPRDRGHEQYF. Here the CDR3 DNA reads TGTGCCAGCAGTTACTCTCCAAGGGACAGGGGCCACGAGCAGTACTTC.

V usage is TRBV29-1 and J usage is TRBJ2-5; 8 bases align to TRBD1. J lost 2 bases, V lost 2 bases, and 7 bases had no gene match. This CDR3 has 15 residues. The germline V gene has CDR1 SQVTM and CDR2 ANQGSEA. The DNA for the CDR3 is TGCAGCGTTGAACTTGACAGGGGTAGACAAGAGACCCAGTACTTC. Translation: CSVELDRGRQETQYF.